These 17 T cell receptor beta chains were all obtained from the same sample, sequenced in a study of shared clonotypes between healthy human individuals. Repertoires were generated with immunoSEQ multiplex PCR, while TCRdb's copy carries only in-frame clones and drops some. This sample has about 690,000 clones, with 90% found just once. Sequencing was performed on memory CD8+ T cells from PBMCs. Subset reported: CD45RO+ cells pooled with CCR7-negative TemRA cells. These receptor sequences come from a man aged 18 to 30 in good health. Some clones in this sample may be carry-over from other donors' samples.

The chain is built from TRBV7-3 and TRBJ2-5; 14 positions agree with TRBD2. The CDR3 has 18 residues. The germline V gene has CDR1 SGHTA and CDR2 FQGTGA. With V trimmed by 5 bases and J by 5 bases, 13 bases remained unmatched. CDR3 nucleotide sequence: TGTGCCAGCAGCCTCCTCGGGACTAGCGGGAGTTTTGCCGAGACCCAGTACTTC. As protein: CASSLLGTSGSFAETQYF.

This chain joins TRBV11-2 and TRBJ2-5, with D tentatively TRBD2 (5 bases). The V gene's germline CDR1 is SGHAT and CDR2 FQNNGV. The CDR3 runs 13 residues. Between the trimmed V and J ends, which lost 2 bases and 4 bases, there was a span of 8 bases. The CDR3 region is CASSLWRTETQYF. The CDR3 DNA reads TGTGCCAGCAGCTTATGGAGGACAGAGACCCAGTACTTC.

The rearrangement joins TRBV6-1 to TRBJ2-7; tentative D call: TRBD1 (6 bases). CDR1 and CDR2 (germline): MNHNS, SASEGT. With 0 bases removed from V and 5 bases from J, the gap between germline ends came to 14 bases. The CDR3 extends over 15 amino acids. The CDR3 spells CASSEATYGDNEQYF. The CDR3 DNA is TGTGCCAGCAGTGAAGCAACATACGGGGACAACGAGCAGTACTTC.

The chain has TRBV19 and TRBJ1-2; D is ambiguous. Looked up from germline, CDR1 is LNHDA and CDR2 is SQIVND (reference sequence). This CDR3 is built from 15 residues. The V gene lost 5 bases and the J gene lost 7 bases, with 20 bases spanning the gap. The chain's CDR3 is CASSSAAGARGGYTF. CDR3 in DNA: TGTGCCAGTAGTTCGGCGGCAGGCGCCCGGGGTGGCTACACCTTC.

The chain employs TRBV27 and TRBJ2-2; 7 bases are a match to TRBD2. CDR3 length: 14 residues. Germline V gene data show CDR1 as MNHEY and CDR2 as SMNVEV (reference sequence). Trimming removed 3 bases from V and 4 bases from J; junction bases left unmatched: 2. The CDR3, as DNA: TGTGCCAGCAGTTTCGGCGGGGGCACCGGGGAGCTGTTTTTT. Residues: CASSFGGGTGELFF.

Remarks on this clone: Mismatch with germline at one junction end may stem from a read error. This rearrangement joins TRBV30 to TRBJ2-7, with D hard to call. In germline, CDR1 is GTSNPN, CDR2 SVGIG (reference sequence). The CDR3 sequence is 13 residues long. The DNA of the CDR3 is TGTGCCTGGAGTATTGGGCGCGTCGACGGGCAGCTCTTC. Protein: CAWSIGRVDGQLF.

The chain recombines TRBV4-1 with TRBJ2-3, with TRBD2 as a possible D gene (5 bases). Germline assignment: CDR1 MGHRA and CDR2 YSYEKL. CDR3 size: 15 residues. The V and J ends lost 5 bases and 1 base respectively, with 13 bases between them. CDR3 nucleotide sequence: TGCGCCAGCAGCATCGGAGCTAGCCGCACAGATACGCAGTATTTT. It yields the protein CASSIGASRTDTQYF.

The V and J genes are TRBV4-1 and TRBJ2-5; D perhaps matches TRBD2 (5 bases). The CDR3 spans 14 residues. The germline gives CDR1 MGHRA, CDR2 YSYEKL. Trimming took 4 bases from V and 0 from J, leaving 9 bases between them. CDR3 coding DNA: TGCGCCAGCAGCCTGCCGGGGTACCAAGAGACCCAGTACTTC. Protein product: CASSLPGYQETQYF.

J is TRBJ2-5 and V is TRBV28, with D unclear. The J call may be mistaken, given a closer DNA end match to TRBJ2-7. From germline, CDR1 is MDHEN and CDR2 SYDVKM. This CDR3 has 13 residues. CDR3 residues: CASSKLFGYEQYF. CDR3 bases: TGTGCCAGCAGTAAGCTTTTCGGGTACGAGCAGTACTTC.

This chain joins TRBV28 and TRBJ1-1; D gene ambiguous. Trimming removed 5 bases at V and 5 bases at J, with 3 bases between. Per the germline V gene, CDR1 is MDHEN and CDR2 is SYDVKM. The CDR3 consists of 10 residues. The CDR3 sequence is CASSRTEAFF. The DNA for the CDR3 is TGTGCCAGCAGTCGTACTGAAGCTTTCTTT.

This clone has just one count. CDR3 sequence: CAISDPSLSGNTIYF. The CDR3 DNA is TGTGCCATCAGTGACCCGAGTCTCTCTGGAAACACCATATATTTT. The chain employs TRBV10-3 and TRBJ1-3; D is uncertain. Trimming removed 3 bases from V and 0 bases from J, with 9 bases in between. The germline V gene encodes CDR1 ENHRY and CDR2 SYGVKD. The CDR3 runs to 15 residues.

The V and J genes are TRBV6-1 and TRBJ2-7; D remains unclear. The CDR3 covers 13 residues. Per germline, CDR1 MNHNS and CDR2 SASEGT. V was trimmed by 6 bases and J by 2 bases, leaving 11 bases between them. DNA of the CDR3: TGTGCCAGCAGCGTTTGGCCAACCTACGAGCAGTACTTC. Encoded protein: CASSVWPTYEQYF.

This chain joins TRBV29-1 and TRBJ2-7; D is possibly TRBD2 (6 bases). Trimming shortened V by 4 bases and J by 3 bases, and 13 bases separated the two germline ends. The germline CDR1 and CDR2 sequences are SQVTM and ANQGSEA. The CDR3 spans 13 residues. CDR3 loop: CSVGTTTDYEQYF. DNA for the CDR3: TGCAGCGTTGGGACTACCACAGACTACGAGCAGTACTTC.

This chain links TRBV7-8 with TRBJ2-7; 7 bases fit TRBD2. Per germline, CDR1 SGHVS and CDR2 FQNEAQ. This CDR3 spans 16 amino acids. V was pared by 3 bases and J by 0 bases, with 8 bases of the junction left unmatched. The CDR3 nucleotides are TGTGCCAGCAGCTTGATAGCGGGCCTCTCCTCCTACGAGCAGTACTTC. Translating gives CASSLIAGLSSYEQYF.

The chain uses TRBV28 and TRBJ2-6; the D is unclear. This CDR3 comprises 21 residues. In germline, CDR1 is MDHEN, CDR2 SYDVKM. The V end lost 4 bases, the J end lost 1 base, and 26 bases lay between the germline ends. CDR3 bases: TGTGCCAGCAGTTCCGGCCGACCTGGAATGGGTCTTAGGTCTGGGGCCAACGTCCTGACTTTC. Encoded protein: CASSSGRPGMGLRSGANVLTF.

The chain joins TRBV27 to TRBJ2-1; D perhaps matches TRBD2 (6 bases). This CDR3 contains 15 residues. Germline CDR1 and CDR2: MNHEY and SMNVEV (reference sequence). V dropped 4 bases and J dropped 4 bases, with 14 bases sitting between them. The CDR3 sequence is CASSSGDSLYNEQFF. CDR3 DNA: TGTGCCAGCAGTTCTGGGGACTCATTGTACAATGAGCAGTTCTTC.

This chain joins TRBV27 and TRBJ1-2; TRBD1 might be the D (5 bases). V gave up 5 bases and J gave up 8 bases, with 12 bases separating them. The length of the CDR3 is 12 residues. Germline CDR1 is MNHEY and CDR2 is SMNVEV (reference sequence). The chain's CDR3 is CASSPDRRGYTF. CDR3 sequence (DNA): TGTGCCAGCAGTCCTGACAGAAGAGGCTACACCTTC.